Below are 14 T cell receptor beta chains sequenced from a single sample in a study of immune evolution from preneoplasia to lung adenocarcinoma. Sequencing was performed with immunoSEQ multiplex PCR; in TCRdb, only in-frame clones are kept and a portion is missing. The repertoire consists of several thousand clones, with 75% to 85% occurring once and the leading ten covering 2.8%. Sequencing was done on a sample of FFPE invasive lung adenocarcinoma tissue. The source is a person aged 45-65 years with lung adenocarcinoma.

The chain carries TRBV27 and TRBJ2-1, with 13 nucleotides matching TRBD2. The germline gives CDR1 MNHEY, CDR2 SMNVEV (reference sequence). This CDR3 contains 18 residues. V gave up 1 base and J gave up 4 bases; unmatched junction bases: 7. For the CDR3, the DNA is TGTGCCAGCAGTTTATGGCCGGGACTAGCGGGGAGATACAATGAGCAGTTCTTC. It encodes CASSLWPGLAGRYNEQFF.

V gene TRBV19 combines with J gene TRBJ1-1; TRBD1 matches 9 bases. Looked up from germline, CDR1 is LNHDA and CDR2 is SQIVND (reference sequence). V shed 8 bases, J shed 0 bases, and the junction held 4 bases outside the gene matches. The CDR3 totals 14 residues. The CDR3 spells CASLGTGLNTEAFF. The CDR3 region has the DNA TGTGCCAGTCTCGGGACAGGGCTGAACACTGAAGCTTTCTTT.

In nucleotides, the CDR3 is TGTGCCAGCAGCTTTACCCAAGAGACCCAGTACTTC. Protein product: CASSFTQETQYF. The chain uses TRBV5-4 and TRBJ2-5, with D unresolved. V lost 2 bases and J lost 1, with 3 bases in between. CDR1 and CDR2 (germline): SGHNT, YYREEE (reference sequence). The CDR3 is 12 amino acids.

This clone has a handful of counts. The CDR3 DNA is TGTGCCAGTAAGGGGACGGGGGGCACAGATACGCAGTATTTT. The encoded protein is CASKGTGGTDTQYF. The V and J genes are TRBV19 and TRBJ2-3; the D gene is possibly TRBD2 (6 bases). Germline assignment: CDR1 LNHDA and CDR2 SQIVND (reference sequence). The CDR3 has 14 amino acids. V dropped 7 bases and J dropped 1 base, with 12 bases sitting between them.

The chain is built from TRBV6-1 and TRBJ2-1; 7 bases map to TRBD2. Germline CDR1 MNHNS, CDR2 SASEGT. CDR3 length: 14 amino acids. Germline trimming cut 7 bases from V and 7 bases from J; bases unmatched to any gene: 10. DNA for the CDR3: TGTGCCAGCATCGAGGGAGGGCCTAGGAATGAGCAGTTCTTC. Translated, it gives CASIEGGPRNEQFF.

This clone was counted only a few times. CDR3 loop: CASSPGGSYNEQFF. CDR3 nucleotide sequence: TGTGCCAGCAGCCCAGGGGGCTCCTACAATGAGCAGTTCTTC. The chain links TRBV11-3 to TRBJ2-1, with 7 nucleotides matching TRBD1. CDR1 and CDR2 from the germline V gene are SGHNT and YENEEA. Unmatched junction bases numbered 1, after V lost 5 bases and J lost 0 bases. This CDR3 spans 14 amino acids.

The chain couples TRBV5-4 to TRBJ2-6, with D maybe TRBD2 (7 bases). V lost 4 bases to trimming and J lost 0 bases, with 11 bases between them. This CDR3 has 16 amino acids. The germline CDR1 and CDR2 sequences are SGHNT and YYREEE (reference sequence). CDR3 coding DNA: TGTGCCAGCAGCAAAGGGGGGGACTCTGGGGCCAACGTCCTGACTTTC. It codes for CASSKGGDSGANVLTF. Drawing the rest from reference TRBV5-4 and TRBJ2-6, the complete variable domain is ETGVTQSPTHLIKTRGQQVTLRCSSQSGHNTVSWYQQALGQGPQFIFQYYREEENGRGNFPPRFSGLQFPNYSSELNVNALELDDSALYLCASSKGGDSGANVLTFGAGSRLTVL.

This clone was seen a handful of times. V gene TRBV19 combines with J gene TRBJ2-2; 7 bases agree with TRBD2. With V trimmed by 7 bases and J by 4 bases, 9 bases remained unmatched. Germline V gene sequence: CDR1 LNHDA, CDR2 SQIVND (reference sequence). The CDR3 has 15 residues. CDR3 sequence: CASKFAGEGTGELFF. The CDR3 DNA reads TGTGCCAGTAAGTTTGCGGGAGAAGGCACCGGGGAGCTGTTTTTT. The entire variable domain, with the rest obtained from reference TRBV19 and TRBJ2-2, is as follows: DGGITQSPKYLFRKEGQNVTLSCEQNLNHDAMYWYRQDPGQGLRLIYYSQIVNDFQKGDIAEGYSVSREKKESFPLTVTSAQKNPTAFYLCASKFAGEGTGELFFGEGSRLTVL.

The chain has TRBV15 and TRBJ2-4, with TRBD1 as a possible D gene (5 bases). Trimming stripped 0 bases from V and 9 bases from J, with 21 bases between. From germline, CDR1 is LNHNV and CDR2 YYDKDF (reference sequence). The length of the CDR3 is 17 residues. In nucleotides, the CDR3 is TGTGCCACCAGCAGAGAGCCAGCGACAGCCACACCTGGCATTCAGTACTTC. As protein: CATSREPATATPGIQYF.

This chain connects TRBV7-8 to TRBJ2-7; 7 nucleotides agree with TRBD1. V shed 0 bases, J shed 2 bases, and the junction held 7 bases outside the gene matches. Per the germline V gene, CDR1 is SGHVS and CDR2 is FQNEAQ. The CDR3 runs 16 residues. The CDR3: CASSLAFTGATYEQYF. For the CDR3, the DNA is TGTGCCAGCAGCTTAGCCTTCACAGGGGCGACCTACGAGCAGTACTTC.

V gene TRBV7-2 combines with J gene TRBJ1-1; no definite D call. Trimming cost V 1 base and J 4 bases, with 4 bases left between them. CDR3 length: 12 residues. CDR1 is SGHTA, CDR2 FQGNSA, per germline. The CDR3 coding sequence is TGTGCCAGCAGCTTAGGGCTCACTGAAGCTTTCTTT. Protein: CASSLGLTEAFF.

V and J are TRBV6-5 and TRBJ1-1; 12 nucleotides line up with TRBD1. Germline V lookup: CDR1 MNHEY, CDR2 SVGAGI. The V and J ends lost 4 bases and 5 bases, in that order; junction bases with no gene match: 8. The CDR3 consists of 16 residues. Here the CDR3 reads CASSSGTGGGSTEAFF. CDR3 coding DNA: TGTGCCAGCAGTTCCGGGACAGGGGGCGGATCAACTGAAGCTTTCTTT.

The table lists this clone with a few counts. This chain joins TRBV5-1 and TRBJ2-2; D unresolved. Trimming took off 0 bases at V and 6 bases at J, with 3 bases between the two ends. The CDR3 has 12 amino acids. Germline CDR1 is SGHRS and CDR2 is YFSETQ. The CDR3 region is CASSLVAGELFF. DNA of the CDR3: TGCGCCAGCAGCTTGGTTGCCGGGGAGCTGTTTTTT.

This clone appeared once. The chain has TRBV4-1 and TRBJ1-1; no firm D call. CDR3 length equals 17 residues. Germline V gives CDR1 MGHRA, CDR2 YSYEKL. The V and J ends lost 0 bases and 4 bases respectively, with 18 bases between them. The CDR3 sequence: CASSQEGRNLYGTEAFF. In DNA form, the CDR3 reads TGCGCCAGCAGCCAAGAAGGACGGAATCTATACGGCACTGAAGCTTTCTTT.